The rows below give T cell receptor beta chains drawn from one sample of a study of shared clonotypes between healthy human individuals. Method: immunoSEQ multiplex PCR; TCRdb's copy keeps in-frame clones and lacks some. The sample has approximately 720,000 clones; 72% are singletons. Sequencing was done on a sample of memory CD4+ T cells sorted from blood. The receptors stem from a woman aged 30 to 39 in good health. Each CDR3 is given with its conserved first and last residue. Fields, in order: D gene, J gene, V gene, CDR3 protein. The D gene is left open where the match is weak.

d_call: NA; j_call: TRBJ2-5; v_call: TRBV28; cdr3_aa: CASKRGRRETQYF
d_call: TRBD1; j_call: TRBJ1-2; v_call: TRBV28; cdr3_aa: CASSPGGLSGYTF
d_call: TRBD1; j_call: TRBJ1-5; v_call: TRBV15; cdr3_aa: CATSREAGGNNQPQHF
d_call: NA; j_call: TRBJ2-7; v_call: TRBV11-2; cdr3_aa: CASSLATRNYEQYF
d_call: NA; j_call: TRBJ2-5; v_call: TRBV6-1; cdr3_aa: CASKRQYQETQYF
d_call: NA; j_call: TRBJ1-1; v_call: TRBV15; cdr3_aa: CATSREGTNTEAFF
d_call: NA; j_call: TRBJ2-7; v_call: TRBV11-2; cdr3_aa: CASSRFRDKRGEQYF
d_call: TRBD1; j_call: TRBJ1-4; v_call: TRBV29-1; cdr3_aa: CSVGQGRANEKLFF
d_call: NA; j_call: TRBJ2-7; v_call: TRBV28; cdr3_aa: CASSHPIDTSSYEQYF
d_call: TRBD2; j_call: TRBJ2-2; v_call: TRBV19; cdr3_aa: CASSTGTSGRPHTGELFF
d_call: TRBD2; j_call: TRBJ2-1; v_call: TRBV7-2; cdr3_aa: CASSPGLAGGNEQFF
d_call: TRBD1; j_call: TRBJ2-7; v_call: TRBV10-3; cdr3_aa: CAIRATGTGTSYEQYF
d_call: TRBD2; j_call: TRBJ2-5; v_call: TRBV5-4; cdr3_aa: CASSLFLAGEETQYF
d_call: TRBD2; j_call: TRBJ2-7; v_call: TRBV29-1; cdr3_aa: CSVDGREGLDEQYF
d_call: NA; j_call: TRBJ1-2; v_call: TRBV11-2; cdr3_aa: CASSVQELGGYTF
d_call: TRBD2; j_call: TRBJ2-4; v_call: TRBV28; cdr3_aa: CASSSLGQGTGREYF
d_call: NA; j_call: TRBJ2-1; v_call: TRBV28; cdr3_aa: CASSLGVSYNEQFF
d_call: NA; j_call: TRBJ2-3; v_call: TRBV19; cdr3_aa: CASIPDPFTDTQYF
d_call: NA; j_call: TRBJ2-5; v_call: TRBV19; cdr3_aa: CASSITQGRETQYF